One and the same sample provided the 19 T cell receptor beta chains below, sequenced in a study of blood T cell repertoires in COVID-19. TCRdb keeps only in-frame clones here, not all; method: immunoSEQ multiplex PCR. The data hold 280,000 or so clones, with about 85% observed a single time. Sequenced: PBMCs or T cells enriched from blood (not recorded which). Source of these receptors: a woman in her forties or fifties who had recovered from COVID-19.

The V and J genes are TRBV4-2 and TRBJ2-3; 8 bases agree with TRBD2. Germline V gene data show CDR1 as LGHNA and CDR2 as YNFKEQ. The junction had 12 bases not matched to a gene; V was cut back by 1 base and J by 3 bases. The CDR3 spans 18 residues. CDR3 amino acids: CASSQVGSGTRKTDTQYF. CDR3 bases: TGTGCCAGCAGCCAAGTTGGCTCCGGGACTAGGAAAACAGATACGCAGTATTTT.

About this clone itself: The same CDR3 is also encoded by other DNA sequences in this sample. The rearrangement joins TRBV30 to TRBJ1-1; TRBD1 matches at 11 bases. The CDR3 extends over 15 amino acids. Losses at the gene ends were 0 bases for V and 4 bases for J; bases not matched to a gene: 4. The germline CDR1 and CDR2 sequences are GTSNPN and SVGIG (reference sequence). CDR3 nucleotides: TGTGCCTGGAGTGTTGGTGGGACAGGGGGCACTGAAGCTTTCTTT. As protein: CAWSVGGTGGTEAFF.

The chain links TRBV27 to TRBJ2-6; D not certain. Germline CDR1 MNHEY, CDR2 SMNVEV (reference sequence). V dropped 6 bases and J dropped 0 bases, with 3 bases sitting between them. This CDR3 comprises 13 residues. For the CDR3, the DNA is TGTGCCAGCAGACTCTCTGGGGCCAACGTCCTGACTTTC. Its protein product is CASRLSGANVLTF.

The V and J genes are TRBV9 and TRBJ1-2, with D uncertain. This CDR3 region has 15 residues. V dropped 1 base and J dropped 2 bases, with 12 bases sitting between them. The germline gives CDR1 SGDLS, CDR2 YYNGEE. As DNA, the CDR3 is TGTGCCAGCAGCGTAAGTCTGAGCTCGAACTATGGCTACACCTTC. Translation: CASSVSLSSNYGYTF.

The chain joins TRBV7-2 to TRBJ2-2, with D possibly TRBD2 on 6 matching bases. The germline V gene has CDR1 SGHTA and CDR2 FQGNSA. The CDR3 length is 16 residues. Trimming shortened V by 2 bases and J by 2 bases, and 12 bases separated the two germline ends. The CDR3 bases are TGTGCCAGCAGCTTATATGCGGGGTCCAACACCGGGGAGCTGTTTTTT. Translation: CASSLYAGSNTGELFF.

This clone was seen a handful of times. The chain is built from TRBV7-3 and TRBJ2-7, with TRBD1 as a possible D gene (6 bases). Germline V gene data show CDR1 as SGHTA and CDR2 as FQGTGA. Deletions cut 1 base from V and 5 bases from J, with 15 bases between. This CDR3 is built from 15 residues. The DNA for the CDR3 is TGTGCCAGCAGCTTAAGCTCGTGGACAGCCAACGAGCAGTACTTC. Its protein product is CASSLSSWTANEQYF.

This rearrangement joins TRBV10-3 to TRBJ1-4; the D gene is possibly TRBD1 (6 bases). Germline lookup yields CDR1 ENHRY and CDR2 SYGVKD. Between the trimmed V and J ends, which lost 10 bases and 2 bases, there was a span of 14 bases. There are 14 residues in the CDR3. CDR3 nucleotides: TGTGCCACACGAACAGGGACGACTAATGAAAAACTGTTTTTT. Translated, it gives CATRTGTTNEKLFF.

This clone was found once. V usage is TRBV19 and J usage is TRBJ1-3; 7 bases fit TRBD1. The CDR3 extends over 15 amino acids. Germline loops: CDR1 LNHDA, CDR2 SQIVND (reference sequence). V shed 9 bases, J shed 0 bases, and the junction held 8 bases outside the gene matches. In DNA, the CDR3 is TGTGCCAGCCATTCCGGGACAGCCTCTGGAAACACCATATATTTT. It translates to CASHSGTASGNTIYF.

This chain uses TRBV7-2 with TRBJ2-5; tentative D call: TRBD2 (7 bases). V lost 5 bases and J lost 3, with 16 bases in between. The CDR3 has 15 amino acids. The V gene's germline CDR1 is SGHTA and CDR2 FQGNSA. The chain's CDR3 is CASSPVTGREETQYF. The CDR3, as DNA: TGTGCCAGCAGCCCGGTAACAGGGAGGGAAGAGACCCAGTACTTC.

This chain links TRBV7-9 with TRBJ2-7, with 9 nucleotides matching TRBD1. The CDR3 covers 15 residues. V lost 2 bases to trimming and J lost 5 bases; unmatched junction nucleotides: 7. The germline gives CDR1 SEHNR, CDR2 FQNEAQ (reference sequence). This CDR3 reads CASSLSGQGINEQYF. The CDR3 DNA reads TGTGCCAGCAGCTTATCAGGACAGGGGATCAACGAGCAGTACTTC.

This chain joins TRBV5-1 and TRBJ1-1; D unclear. This CDR3 comprises 14 residues. The V gene's germline CDR1 is SGHRS and CDR2 YFSETQ. Trimming took 5 bases from V and 3 from J, leaving 14 bases between them. In DNA, the CDR3 is TGCGCCAGCAGTGATGGTGAGGGATACACTGAAGCTTTCTTT. It specifies CASSDGEGYTEAFF.

The rearrangement joins TRBV7-9 to TRBJ1-6; tentatively, D is TRBD1 (6 bases). The CDR3 is made up of 16 amino acids. Germline CDR1 reads SEHNR; CDR2 reads FQNEAQ (reference sequence). Deletions cut 0 bases from V and 3 bases from J, with 9 bases between. The CDR3 loop is CASSLAQGFYNSPLHF. CDR3 DNA sequence: TGTGCCAGCAGCTTAGCCCAGGGGTTCTATAATTCACCCCTCCACTTT. The variable domain in full, completed from reference TRBV7-9 and TRBJ1-6, reads DTGVSQNPRHKITKRGQNVTFRCDPISEHNRLYWYRQTLGQGPEFLTYFQNEAQLEKSRLLSDRFSAERPKGSFSTLEIQRTEQGDSAMYLCASSLAQGFYNSPLHFGNGTRLTVT.

The chain uses TRBV12-3 or TRBV12-4 and TRBJ1-5; D call uncertain. V dropped 3 bases and J dropped 4 bases, with 7 bases sitting between them. CDR3 length equals 13 residues. CDR3 residues: CASSFNMNQPQHF. The CDR3 DNA reads as TGTGCCAGCAGTTTCAACATGAATCAGCCCCAGCATTTT.

The DNA of the CDR3 is TGTGCCAGCTCACCACCAAAAGGGGCTAGCACAGATACGCAGTATTTT. This gives the protein CASSPPKGASTDTQYF. This chain links TRBV18 with TRBJ2-3; D perhaps matches TRBD1 (5 bases). Germline values: CDR1 KGHSH, CDR2 LQKENI. This CDR3 has 16 residues. V lost 0 bases and J 0 bases, leaving 10 bases between the germline ends.

The chain recombines TRBV6-1 with TRBJ1-1; no clear D. Trimming took 5 bases from V and 1 from J, leaving 8 bases between them. Germline CDR1 and CDR2: MNHNS and SASEGT. This CDR3 is built from 13 residues. The CDR3 sequence: CASSYLKNTEAFF. The CDR3 nucleotides are TGTGCCAGCAGTTATTTAAAGAACACTGAAGCTTTCTTT.

The rearrangement joins TRBV28 to TRBJ1-4; D is undetermined. The CDR3 contains 14 residues. Trimming took 1 base from V and 6 from J, leaving 9 bases between them. The V gene's germline CDR1 is MDHEN and CDR2 SYDVKM. The CDR3 sequence is CASSLSDSHEKLFF. The CDR3 DNA reads as TGTGCCAGCAGTTTATCGGACTCGCATGAAAAACTGTTTTTT.

The DNA for the CDR3 is TGTGCCAGCGCCTTGCGGGAGGGCCATGAGCAGTTCTTC. It encodes CASALREGHEQFF. V and J are TRBV7-8 and TRBJ2-1; 9 nucleotides line up with TRBD2. With 8 bases clipped from V and 8 bases from J, the junction kept 7 bases outside the gene matches. The germline V gene has CDR1 SGHVS and CDR2 FQNEAQ. The CDR3 consists of 13 residues.

The V and J genes are TRBV19 and TRBJ2-3; weak D call: TRBD1 (5 bases). The ends were cut back, 5 bases at V and 0 bases at J, with 12 bases in the middle. This CDR3 comprises 15 residues. CDR1 and CDR2 (germline): LNHDA, SQIVND (reference sequence). The CDR3 coding sequence is TGTGCCAGTAGTTCTGGGGCAGGAAGCACAGATACGCAGTATTTT. Translation: CASSSGAGSTDTQYF. Combining the CDR3 with reference TRBV19 and TRBJ2-3 gives the whole variable domain DGGITQSPKYLFRKEGQNVTLSCEQNLNHDAMYWYRQDPGQGLRLIYYSQIVNDFQKGDIAEGYSVSREKKESFPLTVTSAQKNPTAFYLCASSSGAGSTDTQYFGPGTRLTVL.

This sequence joins TRBV30 and TRBJ2-7; the match to TRBD2 covers 9 bases. Unmatched junction bases numbered 4, after V lost 1 base and J lost 9 bases. Germline CDR1 is GTSNPN and CDR2 is SVGIG (reference sequence). The CDR3 loop spans 12 amino acids. The CDR3 here is CAWSGLADMQYF. DNA for the CDR3: TGTGCCTGGAGTGGACTAGCGGATATGCAGTACTTC.